The entry below gives a single T cell receptor (beta chain) sequence along with its context. The CDR3 contains 16 residues. CDR1 SGHTA and CDR2 FQGTGA come from the germline V gene. The junction had 15 bases not matched to a gene; V was cut back by 4 bases and J by 7 bases. This entry comes from a study of blood T cell repertoires in COVID-19. About the study: Specimens from acute and convalescent COVID-19 originated in the United States, Italy and Spain.

The table came from immunoSEQ multiplex PCR; TCRdb's copy has only in-frame clones and leaves some out. The table has a few hundred thousand clones, about 91% seen once; the top ten hold about 8.9%. Study members were between roughly 18 and 100 years old and lived in over 20 US regions. The receptor was derived from a young woman who had recovered from COVID-19. Sequencing input: PBMCs or T cells enriched from blood (not recorded which). This chain uses TRBV7-3 with TRBJ2-7; 8 nucleotides agree with TRBD2. CDR3 loop: CASSSYGGAGAEEQYF. In DNA form, the CDR3 reads TGTGCCAGCAGCTCCTACGGGGGAGCGGGAGCGGAAGAGCAGTACTTC.